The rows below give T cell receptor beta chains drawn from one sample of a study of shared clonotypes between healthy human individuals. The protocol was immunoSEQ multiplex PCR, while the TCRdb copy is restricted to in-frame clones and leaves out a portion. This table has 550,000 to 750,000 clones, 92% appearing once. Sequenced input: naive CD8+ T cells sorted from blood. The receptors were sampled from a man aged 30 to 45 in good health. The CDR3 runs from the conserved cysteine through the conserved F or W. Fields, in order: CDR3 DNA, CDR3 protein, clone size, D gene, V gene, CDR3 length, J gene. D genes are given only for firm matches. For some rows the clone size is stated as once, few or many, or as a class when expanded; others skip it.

CDR3 DNA: TGTGCCAGCAGTGCAGGACTAGAAGCCTACAATGAGCAGTTCTTC; CDR3 protein: CASSAGLEAYNEQFF; clone size: few; D gene: TRBD2; V gene: TRBV6-1; CDR3 length: 15; J gene: TRBJ2-1
CDR3 DNA: TGTGCCAGCAGTTCACCCTCTACTAGCGGGAGTGAGAGGGCTGAGCAGTTCTTC; CDR3 protein: CASSSPSTSGSERAEQFF; clone size: -; D gene: TRBD2; V gene: TRBV28; CDR3 length: 18; J gene: TRBJ2-1
CDR3 DNA: TGTGCCAGCAGCTCAATTATTGGGCAATCCTACGAGCAGTACTTC; CDR3 protein: CASSSIIGQSYEQYF; clone size: -; D gene: -; V gene: TRBV28; CDR3 length: 15; J gene: TRBJ2-7
CDR3 DNA: TGTGCCAGCAGTCCCCTACAGGGAAGGGAGCAGTACTTC; CDR3 protein: CASSPLQGREQYF; clone size: -; D gene: -; V gene: TRBV28; CDR3 length: 13; J gene: TRBJ2-7
CDR3 DNA: TGTGCCAGCAGCTTGGGCGGAAGAGTGGGTTACGAGCAGTACTTC; CDR3 protein: CASSLGGRVGYEQYF; clone size: -; D gene: -; V gene: TRBV5-6; CDR3 length: 15; J gene: TRBJ2-7
CDR3 DNA: TGTGCCAGCAGCCCCGAGGGGGCCGAGCAGTACTTC; CDR3 protein: CASSPEGAEQYF; clone size: -; D gene: TRBD1; V gene: TRBV7-9; CDR3 length: 12; J gene: TRBJ2-7
CDR3 DNA: TGTGCCAGCAGTGAATATATGACCTACGAGCAGTACTTC; CDR3 protein: CASSEYMTYEQYF; clone size: -; D gene: -; V gene: TRBV6-1; CDR3 length: 13; J gene: TRBJ2-7
CDR3 DNA: TGTGCCAGCAGTGACGGGACCACCAACGAGCAGTACTTC; CDR3 protein: CASSDGTTNEQYF; clone size: -; D gene: -; V gene: TRBV2; CDR3 length: 13; J gene: TRBJ2-7
CDR3 DNA: TGTGCCAGCAGTGCCTCGACAGGGGGCTTTAGCAATCAGCCCCAGCATTTT; CDR3 protein: CASSASTGGFSNQPQHF; clone size: few; D gene: TRBD1; V gene: TRBV6-1; CDR3 length: 17; J gene: TRBJ1-5
CDR3 DNA: TGTGCCAGCAGTGAATGGACTAGCGGGAGCCCAGATACGCAGTATTTT; CDR3 protein: CASSEWTSGSPDTQYF; clone size: -; D gene: TRBD2; V gene: TRBV2; CDR3 length: 16; J gene: TRBJ2-3
CDR3 DNA: TGCAGCGTTGAAAGGGGGGAGGCCTACGAGCAGTACTTC; CDR3 protein: CSVERGEAYEQYF; clone size: -; D gene: -; V gene: TRBV29-1; CDR3 length: 13; J gene: TRBJ2-7
CDR3 DNA: TGTGCCAGCACTTTGACGGGAAACACCATATATTTT; CDR3 protein: CASTLTGNTIYF; clone size: -; D gene: -; V gene: TRBV7-9; CDR3 length: 12; J gene: TRBJ1-3
CDR3 DNA: TGTGCCAGCAGCGTGAGAGGTACTATAAACATTGGTGAGCAGTTCTTC; CDR3 protein: CASSVRGTINIGEQFF; clone size: -; D gene: -; V gene: TRBV9; CDR3 length: 16; J gene: TRBJ2-1
CDR3 DNA: TGTGCCAGCAGCTTAGGGTATTACGAGCAGTACTTC; CDR3 protein: CASSLGYYEQYF; clone size: -; D gene: -; V gene: TRBV11-2; CDR3 length: 12; J gene: TRBJ2-7
CDR3 DNA: TGTGCCAGCAGCTCCGGACAGGCAGCCTCCTACGAGCAGTACTTC; CDR3 protein: CASSSGQAASYEQYF; clone size: once; D gene: TRBD1; V gene: TRBV7-9; CDR3 length: 15; J gene: TRBJ2-7
CDR3 DNA: TGCAGCGTTGACAGGCAAGTGGAATACAATGAGCAGTTCTTC; CDR3 protein: CSVDRQVEYNEQFF; clone size: -; D gene: -; V gene: TRBV29-1; CDR3 length: 14; J gene: TRBJ2-1
CDR3 DNA: TGTGCCAGCAGTGATTCAGGGAATGGCTACACCTTC; CDR3 protein: CASSDSGNGYTF; clone size: few; D gene: -; V gene: TRBV25-1; CDR3 length: 12; J gene: TRBJ1-2
CDR3 DNA: TGTGCCAGCAGCGTTGGGGGAGGAAACACCGGGGAGCTGTTTTTT; CDR3 protein: CASSVGGGNTGELFF; clone size: once; D gene: -; V gene: TRBV9; CDR3 length: 15; J gene: TRBJ2-2
CDR3 DNA: TGTGCCAGCAGCTTAGGACACAGGGAGGGATATGGCTACACCTTC; CDR3 protein: CASSLGHREGYGYTF; clone size: -; D gene: -; V gene: TRBV7-2; CDR3 length: 15; J gene: TRBJ1-2
CDR3 DNA: TGTGCCACCAGGGGTAGTCGGATTACAGGGGAAAACGAAAAACTGTTTTTT; CDR3 protein: CATRGSRITGENEKLFF; clone size: -; D gene: TRBD1; V gene: TRBV15; CDR3 length: 17; J gene: TRBJ1-4
CDR3 DNA: TGTGCCTCGGCAGGGGAAAAACTGTTTTTT; CDR3 protein: CASAGEKLFF; clone size: -; D gene: -; V gene: TRBV19; CDR3 length: 10; J gene: TRBJ1-4
CDR3 DNA: TGTGCCAGCAGCTTAATTGATAGAACCGGGGAGCTGTTTTTT; CDR3 protein: CASSLIDRTGELFF; clone size: -; D gene: -; V gene: TRBV11-2; CDR3 length: 14; J gene: TRBJ2-2
CDR3 DNA: TGTGCCAGCAGCTTATCCACTAACTATGGCTACACCTTC; CDR3 protein: CASSLSTNYGYTF; clone size: -; D gene: -; V gene: TRBV7-9; CDR3 length: 13; J gene: TRBJ1-2
CDR3 DNA: TGCGCCAGCAGTCAATCGCGAAGAACTAATGAAAAACTGTTTTTT; CDR3 protein: CASSQSRRTNEKLFF; clone size: once; D gene: -; V gene: TRBV23-1; CDR3 length: 15; J gene: TRBJ1-4
CDR3 DNA: TGTGCCAGCAGTGAAGGCCCCTTTGGAACCGAGCTCAATCAGCCCCAGCATTTT; CDR3 protein: CASSEGPFGTELNQPQHF; clone size: -; D gene: -; V gene: TRBV6-1; CDR3 length: 18; J gene: TRBJ1-5
CDR3 DNA: TGCGCCAGCAGCCAAGCCCACGGGTCTGAAAACATTCAGTACTTC; CDR3 protein: CASSQAHGSENIQYF; clone size: -; D gene: -; V gene: TRBV4-3; CDR3 length: 15; J gene: TRBJ2-4
CDR3 DNA: TGTGCCAGCAGCTTAAGGGACTCACCCTACGAGCAGTACTTC; CDR3 protein: CASSLRDSPYEQYF; clone size: -; D gene: -; V gene: TRBV13; CDR3 length: 14; J gene: TRBJ2-7
CDR3 DNA: TGTGCCAGCAGTTTGGGACAGGGATATGGCTACACCTTC; CDR3 protein: CASSLGQGYGYTF; clone size: -; D gene: TRBD1; V gene: TRBV27; CDR3 length: 13; J gene: TRBJ1-2
CDR3 DNA: TGTGCCAGCAGCCAATCGATGTGGGAGACCCAGTACTTC; CDR3 protein: CASSQSMWETQYF; clone size: once; D gene: -; V gene: TRBV14; CDR3 length: 13; J gene: TRBJ2-5
CDR3 DNA: TGTGCCAGCAGCTCCCGAGCCGAAGCGGTTGAGCAGTTCTTC; CDR3 protein: CASSSRAEAVEQFF; clone size: -; D gene: -; V gene: TRBV11-3; CDR3 length: 14; J gene: TRBJ2-1
CDR3 DNA: TGTGCCGGGAGGGAGGGCGCGGGCTATGGCTACACCTTC; CDR3 protein: CAGREGAGYGYTF; clone size: -; D gene: -; V gene: TRBV28; CDR3 length: 13; J gene: TRBJ1-2
CDR3 DNA: TGTGCCAGTAGTATAGGGCAGGGAACCTATAGCAATCAGCCCCAGCATTTT; CDR3 protein: CASSIGQGTYSNQPQHF; clone size: -; D gene: -; V gene: TRBV19; CDR3 length: 17; J gene: TRBJ1-5
CDR3 DNA: TGTGCCAGTCCTAGCAGGGGCCTAAATGAGCAGTTCTTC; CDR3 protein: CASPSRGLNEQFF; clone size: -; D gene: -; V gene: TRBV19; CDR3 length: 13; J gene: TRBJ2-1
CDR3 DNA: TGTGCCAGCAGTTTCCCGGGACTAGCGGATGAGCAGTTCTTC; CDR3 protein: CASSFPGLADEQFF; clone size: -; D gene: TRBD2; V gene: TRBV28; CDR3 length: 14; J gene: TRBJ2-1
CDR3 DNA: TGTGCCAGCAGCATCGGGACAGGACTAGCGGACGAGCAGTACTTC; CDR3 protein: CASSIGTGLADEQYF; clone size: -; D gene: TRBD2; V gene: TRBV9; CDR3 length: 15; J gene: TRBJ2-7
CDR3 DNA: TGTGCCAGCAGTTTGGGGCTAGCTAACTATGGCTACACCTTC; CDR3 protein: CASSLGLANYGYTF; clone size: -; D gene: -; V gene: TRBV6-5; CDR3 length: 14; J gene: TRBJ1-2
CDR3 DNA: TGTGCCACCAGCAGAGCGACCGGTGGGAACTACGAGCAGTACTTC; CDR3 protein: CATSRATGGNYEQYF; clone size: -; D gene: -; V gene: TRBV15; CDR3 length: 15; J gene: TRBJ2-7
CDR3 DNA: TGCAGCGTCCGACAGGGAGCCTACGAGCAGTACTTC; CDR3 protein: CSVRQGAYEQYF; clone size: -; D gene: TRBD1; V gene: TRBV29-1; CDR3 length: 12; J gene: TRBJ2-7
CDR3 DNA: TGCGCCAGCAGCGCGGGACTTGGAAACACCATATATTTT; CDR3 protein: CASSAGLGNTIYF; clone size: -; D gene: -; V gene: TRBV5-1; CDR3 length: 13; J gene: TRBJ1-3
CDR3 DNA: TGTGCCAGCAGTGGTCTAGCGGGAGAAGAGACCCAGTACTTC; CDR3 protein: CASSGLAGEETQYF; clone size: -; D gene: TRBD2; V gene: TRBV28; CDR3 length: 14; J gene: TRBJ2-5
CDR3 DNA: TGTGCCAGCAGTCCTTCCGGGACTAGCGAGACAGATACGCAGTATTTT; CDR3 protein: CASSPSGTSETDTQYF; clone size: -; D gene: TRBD2; V gene: TRBV11-2; CDR3 length: 16; J gene: TRBJ2-3
CDR3 DNA: TGTGCCAGTAATATTGGAGGGATACTAAATGAGCAGTTCTTC; CDR3 protein: CASNIGGILNEQFF; clone size: -; D gene: -; V gene: TRBV19; CDR3 length: 14; J gene: TRBJ2-1
CDR3 DNA: TGTGCCAGCAGTTTGTCTGCCACAGGGGTATACGCCGGGGAGCTGTTTTTT; CDR3 protein: CASSLSATGVYAGELFF; clone size: -; D gene: TRBD1; V gene: TRBV27; CDR3 length: 17; J gene: TRBJ2-2
CDR3 DNA: TGCAGCGTTGAGGGGGGCCTAGTCAATGAGCAGTTCTTC; CDR3 protein: CSVEGGLVNEQFF; clone size: -; D gene: -; V gene: TRBV29-1; CDR3 length: 13; J gene: TRBJ2-1
CDR3 DNA: TGCGCCAGCAGAGGGGAACTCTCCTACAATGAGCAGTTCTTC; CDR3 protein: CASRGELSYNEQFF; clone size: -; D gene: -; V gene: TRBV5-1; CDR3 length: 14; J gene: TRBJ2-1
CDR3 DNA: TGTGCCAGCAGTCAGACTAGCGGGAGCAACAATGAGCAGTTCTTC; CDR3 protein: CASSQTSGSNNEQFF; clone size: -; D gene: TRBD2; V gene: TRBV28; CDR3 length: 15; J gene: TRBJ2-1
CDR3 DNA: TGCGCCAGCAGCCACACCAGAGGGACTGGTCCCTACGAGCAGTACTTC; CDR3 protein: CASSHTRGTGPYEQYF; clone size: -; D gene: -; V gene: TRBV4-3; CDR3 length: 16; J gene: TRBJ2-7
CDR3 DNA: TGTGCCAGCACTGGGACAGGCGGCAAGACCCAGTACTTC; CDR3 protein: CASTGTGGKTQYF; clone size: -; D gene: TRBD1; V gene: TRBV2; CDR3 length: 13; J gene: TRBJ2-5
CDR3 DNA: TGTGCCAGCAGTTACCCCTGGGGAGGGGCCCCAGATACGCAGTATTTT; CDR3 protein: CASSYPWGGAPDTQYF; clone size: -; D gene: TRBD2; V gene: TRBV6-6; CDR3 length: 16; J gene: TRBJ2-3
CDR3 DNA: TGTGCCAGCAGCGATCCACTAGCGGATAGCACAGATACGCAGTATTTT; CDR3 protein: CASSDPLADSTDTQYF; clone size: -; D gene: TRBD2; V gene: TRBV7-9; CDR3 length: 16; J gene: TRBJ2-3
CDR3 DNA: TGTGCCAGCAGTTTATTGGACCCCGGGAGTACGGGAACCTCTGGGGCCAACGTCCTGACTTTC; CDR3 protein: CASSLLDPGSTGTSGANVLTF; clone size: once; D gene: -; V gene: TRBV27; CDR3 length: 21; J gene: TRBJ2-6
CDR3 DNA: TGTGCCAGCAGCTCCAGGGGGCGAACTAATGAAAAACTGTTTTTT; CDR3 protein: CASSSRGRTNEKLFF; clone size: once; D gene: TRBD1; V gene: TRBV7-9; CDR3 length: 15; J gene: TRBJ1-4
CDR3 DNA: TGTGCCAGCAGCAGTTTTGTGGGACGCGGACGGCCCCAGCATTTT; CDR3 protein: CASSSFVGRGRPQHF; clone size: -; D gene: -; V gene: TRBV21-1; CDR3 length: 15; J gene: TRBJ1-5
CDR3 DNA: TGTGCCAGCTCACCCGGGACAGTCTATGGCTACACCTTC; CDR3 protein: CASSPGTVYGYTF; clone size: -; D gene: TRBD1; V gene: TRBV18; CDR3 length: 13; J gene: TRBJ1-2
CDR3 DNA: TGCGCCAGCAGTGAGTCATTCTACGAGACTAGCGCCTACAATGAGCAGTTCTTC; CDR3 protein: CASSESFYETSAYNEQFF; clone size: once; D gene: TRBD2; V gene: TRBV10-2; CDR3 length: 18; J gene: TRBJ2-1
CDR3 DNA: TGTGCCAGCAGTGCCTCCACTGGGGAGGGATACGAGCAGTACTTC; CDR3 protein: CASSASTGEGYEQYF; clone size: -; D gene: TRBD2; V gene: TRBV25-1; CDR3 length: 15; J gene: TRBJ2-7
CDR3 DNA: TGTGCCAGCACCGGGCCTTCCCCGACTAGCGGGAGCGCCGGGGAGCTGTTTTTT; CDR3 protein: CASTGPSPTSGSAGELFF; clone size: -; D gene: TRBD2; V gene: TRBV27; CDR3 length: 18; J gene: TRBJ2-2
CDR3 DNA: TGTGCCAGCAGCTTAGCGAGACAGGGGGCTTTCGGCAATCAGCCCCAGCATTTT; CDR3 protein: CASSLARQGAFGNQPQHF; clone size: once; D gene: TRBD1; V gene: TRBV7-8; CDR3 length: 18; J gene: TRBJ1-5